One and the same sample provided the 15 T cell receptor beta chains below, sequenced in a study of T cells in Graves' hyperthyroidism and ophthalmopathy. RNA transcripts yielded amplified TCR beta CDR3 regions. The HTBI primer set served for first-round RT-PCR of the TCR CDR3. TCRdb called the multiplex PCR reads again in MiXCR, with one record for every CDR3 protein. The sample gives hundreds of thousands of distinct CDR3 sequences, approximately 22% of which show up once; less than 65% is in the top ten. Sequenced: blood. These receptors came from a woman in her seventies with Graves' ophthalmopathy.

The CDR3 region is CASSLQGGIYEQYF. In DNA, the CDR3 is TGTGCCAGCAGTTTACAAGGGGGAATCTACGAGCAGTACTTC. The chain is built from TRBV28 and TRBJ2-7, with D possibly matching TRBD1 (6 bases). Trimming took 2 bases from V and 3 from J, leaving 11 bases between them. The CDR3 has 14 residues. The germline V gene has CDR1 MDHEN and CDR2 SYDVKM.

This CDR3 reads CASMKVGGRAGGDEQFF. As DNA, the CDR3 is TGTGCCAGTATGAAGGTTGGCGGGAGGGCCGGTGGGGATGAGCAGTTCTTC. V and J are TRBV3-1 and TRBJ2-1; 9 bases line up with TRBD2. This CDR3 has 17 residues. V lost 9 bases and J lost 8; bases outside the gene matches: 20. In germline, CDR1 is LGHDT, CDR2 YNNKEL (reference sequence).

This clonotype was detected ten times or more. The rearrangement links TRBV20-1 to TRBJ2-7; D not resolved. The germline V gene encodes CDR1 DFQATT and CDR2 SNEGSKA (reference sequence). This CDR3 is built from 13 residues. Trimming took off 1 base at V and 4 bases at J, with 11 bases between the two ends. This chain's CDR3 is CSARALFEYEQYF. In DNA, the CDR3 is TGCAGTGCTAGAGCCCTCTTCGAATACGAGCAGTACTTC.

In its sample, this clonotype was seen many times. For the CDR3, the DNA is TGTGCCAGCAGTTACGTGTCCGGATCCTACGAGCAGTACTTC. Translation: CASSYVSGSYEQYF. The rearrangement joins TRBV6-5 to TRBJ2-7; D is undetermined. With 2 bases removed from V and 1 base from J, the gap between germline ends came to 9 bases. The CDR3 is 14 residues long. CDR1 is MNHEY and CDR2 is SVGAGI in the germline V gene.

This clonotype was picked up many times. The chain employs TRBV6-1 and TRBJ2-2; 9 bases line up with TRBD2. Germline V gene data show CDR1 as MNHNS and CDR2 as SASEGT. The trim removed 5 bases at V and 4 bases at J, leaving 8 bases unmatched. CDR3 size: 16 residues. CDR3 sequence reads: CASSYQTSGATGELFF. DNA of the CDR3: TGTGCCAGCAGTTACCAGACTAGCGGAGCCACCGGGGAGCTGTTTTTT.

The table lists this clonotype with a few counts. The chain is built from TRBV30 and TRBJ1-3, with D unclear. In germline, CDR1 is GTSNPN, CDR2 SVGIG (reference sequence). This CDR3 region has 17 residues. The V and J ends lost 1 base and 2 bases respectively, with 18 bases between them. The CDR3 sequence: CAWSGARVRGPGNTIYF. The CDR3 DNA reads TGTGCCTGGAGTGGAGCCCGAGTTCGAGGGCCTGGAAACACCATATATTTT. Together with reference TRBV30 and TRBJ1-3, the CDR3 gives the full variable domain: SQTIHQWPATLVQPVGSPLSLECTVEGTSNPNLYWYRQAAGRGLQLLFYSVGIGQISSEVPQNLSASRPQDRQFILSSKKLLLSDSGFYLCAWSGARVRGPGNTIYFGEGSWLTVV.

The sample holds a few counts of this clonotype. The chain recombines TRBV30 with TRBJ1-6; the match to TRBD1 covers 7 bases. Germline lookup yields CDR1 GTSNPN and CDR2 SVGIG (reference sequence). The CDR3 loop spans 14 amino acids. The trim removed 4 bases at V and 9 bases at J, leaving 9 bases unmatched. The CDR3 reads CAWMALQGISPLHF. The CDR3 DNA sequence: TGTGCCTGGATGGCGCTACAGGGGATTTCACCCCTCCACTTT.

In this sample, this clonotype turned up many times. The chain couples TRBV7-2 to TRBJ1-2; 8 nucleotides line up with TRBD1. Germline loops: CDR1 SGHTA, CDR2 FQGNSA. CDR3 length: 14 amino acids. The V segment lost 5 bases and the J segment 7 bases; nucleotides outside the gene matches: 9. This chain's CDR3 is CASSIQGAESGYTF. Here the CDR3 DNA reads TGTGCCAGCAGCATCCAGGGGGCGGAGAGTGGCTACACCTTC.

This chain links TRBV11-3 with TRBJ2-1; D is uncertain. The CDR3 loop spans 13 amino acids. V dropped 2 bases and J dropped 5 bases, with 7 bases sitting between them. Looked up from germline, CDR1 is SGHNT and CDR2 is YENEEA. The CDR3 loop is CASSLNGHNEQFF. DNA of the CDR3: TGTGCCAGCAGCTTAAATGGACACAATGAGCAGTTCTTC.

This clonotype came up a few times. J is TRBJ1-2 and V is TRBV6-5; 8 bases are a match to TRBD1. Trimming took 4 bases from V and 4 from J; bases not matched to a gene: 8. CDR3 length: 15 residues. The germline V gene has CDR1 MNHEY and CDR2 SVGAGI. The CDR3 loop reads CASSSGQVDFYGYTF. CDR3 nucleotides: TGTGCCAGCAGTTCGGGACAGGTGGATTTCTATGGCTACACCTTC.

This chain links TRBV19 with TRBJ1-1, with 8 nucleotides matching TRBD1. CDR1 LNHDA and CDR2 SQIVND come from the germline V gene (reference sequence). Germline trimming cut 3 bases from V and 2 bases from J; bases unmatched to any gene: 2. CDR3 length: 14 amino acids. The CDR3 reads CASSIGQGNTEAFF. The CDR3, as DNA: TGTGCCAGTAGTATTGGACAGGGAAACACTGAAGCTTTCTTT. The entire variable domain, with the rest obtained from reference TRBV19 and TRBJ1-1, is as follows: DGGITQSPKYLFRKEGQNVTLSCEQNLNHDAMYWYRQDPGQGLRLIYYSQIVNDFQKGDIAEGYSVSREKKESFPLTVTSAQKNPTAFYLCASSIGQGNTEAFFGQGTRLTVV.

This clonotype turned up a few times. The J gene is TRBJ1-5, the V gene TRBV19; D is undetermined. This CDR3 has 15 residues. Looked up from germline, CDR1 is LNHDA and CDR2 is SQIVND (reference sequence). Trimming cost V 0 bases and J 7 bases, with 13 bases left between them. Here the CDR3 DNA reads TGTGCCAGTAGTATAGACACGGTAGGAGGGCAGCCCCAGCATTTT. Its translation is CASSIDTVGGQPQHF.

This clonotype appeared a single time. The V gene is TRBV9, the J gene TRBJ1-3; D is unresolved. CDR3 length: 16 amino acids. Trimming removed 2 bases from V and 1 base from J, with 13 bases in between. Germline V gene lookup returns CDR1 SGDLS and CDR2 YYNGEE. CDR3 sequence (DNA): TGTGCCAGCAGCGTCCTTTCAACACCGTCTGGAAACACCATATATTTT. Its translation is CASSVLSTPSGNTIYF.

This clonotype was counted ten times or more. This chain connects TRBV27 to TRBJ2-2; tentatively, D is TRBD1 or TRBD2 (7 bases each). Germline CDR1 MNHEY, CDR2 SMNVEV (reference sequence). Trimming removed 3 bases at V and 2 bases at J, with 13 bases between. The CDR3 runs 16 residues. This chain's CDR3 is CASSLAGGLNTGELFF. Here the CDR3 DNA reads TGTGCCAGCAGTTTGGCAGGGGGACTAAACACCGGGGAGCTGTTTTTT.

The chain employs TRBV7-9 and TRBJ2-7, with a tentative D call TRBD2 (7 bases). This CDR3 has 12 amino acids. V was shortened by 8 bases and J by 3 bases, with 11 bases between the two germline ends. CDR1 SEHNR and CDR2 FQNEAQ come from the germline V gene (reference sequence). CDR3 bases: TGTGCCAGCGGGAGGGGGGACTACGAGCAGTACTTC. Protein: CASGRGDYEQYF.